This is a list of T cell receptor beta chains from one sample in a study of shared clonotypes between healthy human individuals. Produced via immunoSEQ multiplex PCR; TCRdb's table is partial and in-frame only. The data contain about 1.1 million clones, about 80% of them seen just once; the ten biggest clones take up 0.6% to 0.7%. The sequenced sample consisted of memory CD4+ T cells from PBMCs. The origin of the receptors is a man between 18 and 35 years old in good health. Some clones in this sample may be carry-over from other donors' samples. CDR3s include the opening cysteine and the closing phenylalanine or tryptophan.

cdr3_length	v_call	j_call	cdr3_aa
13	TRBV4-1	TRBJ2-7	CASSQVGGYEQYF
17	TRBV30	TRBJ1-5	CAWSSTRQSDSNQPQHF
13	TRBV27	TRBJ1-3	CASSRREENTIYF
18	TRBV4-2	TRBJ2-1	CASSQDFPRGGLWNEQFF
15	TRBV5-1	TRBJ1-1	CASSLGRGGDTEAFF
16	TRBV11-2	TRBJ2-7	CASSFLAGDVSSEQYF
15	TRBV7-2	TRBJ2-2	CASSLGRTNTGELFF
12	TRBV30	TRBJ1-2	CAWSRGNYGYTF
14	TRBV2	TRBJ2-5	CASSELGGGETQYF
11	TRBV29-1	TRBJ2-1	CSVDWGRNGFF
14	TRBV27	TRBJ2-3	CASSWGGRADTQYF